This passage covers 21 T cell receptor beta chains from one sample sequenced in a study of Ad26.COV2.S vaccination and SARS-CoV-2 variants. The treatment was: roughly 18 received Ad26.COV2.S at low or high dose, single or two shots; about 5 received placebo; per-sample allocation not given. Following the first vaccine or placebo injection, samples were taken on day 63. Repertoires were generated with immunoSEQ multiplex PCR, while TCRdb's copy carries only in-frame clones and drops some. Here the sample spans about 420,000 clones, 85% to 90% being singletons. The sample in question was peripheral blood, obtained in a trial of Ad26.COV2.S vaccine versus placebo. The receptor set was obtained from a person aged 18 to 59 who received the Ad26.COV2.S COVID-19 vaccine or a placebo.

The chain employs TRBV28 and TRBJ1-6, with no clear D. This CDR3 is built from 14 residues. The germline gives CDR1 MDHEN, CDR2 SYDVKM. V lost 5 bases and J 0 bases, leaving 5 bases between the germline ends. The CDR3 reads CASSGSSYNSPLHF. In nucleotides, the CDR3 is TGTGCCAGCAGTGGATCCTCCTATAATTCACCCCTCCACTTT.

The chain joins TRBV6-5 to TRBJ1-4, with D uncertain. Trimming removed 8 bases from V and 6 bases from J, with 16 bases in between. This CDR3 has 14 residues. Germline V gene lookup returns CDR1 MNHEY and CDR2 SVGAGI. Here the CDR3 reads CASPPPVRYEKLFF. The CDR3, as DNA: TGTGCCAGCCCGCCCCCCGTCAGGTATGAAAAACTGTTTTTT.

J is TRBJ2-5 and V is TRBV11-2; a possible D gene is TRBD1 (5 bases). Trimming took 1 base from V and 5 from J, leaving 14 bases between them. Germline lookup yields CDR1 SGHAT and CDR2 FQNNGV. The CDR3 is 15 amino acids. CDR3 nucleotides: TGTGCCAGCAGCTTAGTAATCCAGGGTCAGGAGACCCAGTACTTC. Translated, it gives CASSLVIQGQETQYF.

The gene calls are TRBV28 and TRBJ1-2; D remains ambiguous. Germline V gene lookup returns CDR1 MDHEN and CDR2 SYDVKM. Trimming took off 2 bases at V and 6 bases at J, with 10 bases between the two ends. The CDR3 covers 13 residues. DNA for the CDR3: TGTGCCAGCAGTTTACGGGGATTTCATGGCTACACCTTC. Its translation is CASSLRGFHGYTF.

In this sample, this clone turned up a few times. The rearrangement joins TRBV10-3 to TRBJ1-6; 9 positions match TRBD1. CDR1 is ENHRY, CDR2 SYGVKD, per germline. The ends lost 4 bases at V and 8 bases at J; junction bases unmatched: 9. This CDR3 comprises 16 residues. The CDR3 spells CAISGPGQGSDSPLHF. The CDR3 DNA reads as TGTGCCATCAGTGGTCCGGGACAGGGATCGGATTCACCCCTCCACTTT.

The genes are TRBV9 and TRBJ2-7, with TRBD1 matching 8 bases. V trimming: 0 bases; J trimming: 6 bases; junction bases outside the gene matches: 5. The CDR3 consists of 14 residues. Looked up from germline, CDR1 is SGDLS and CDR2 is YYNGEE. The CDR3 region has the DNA TGTGCCAGCAGCGTAGGGACAGGGTCTTTCGAGCAGTACTTC. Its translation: CASSVGTGSFEQYF.

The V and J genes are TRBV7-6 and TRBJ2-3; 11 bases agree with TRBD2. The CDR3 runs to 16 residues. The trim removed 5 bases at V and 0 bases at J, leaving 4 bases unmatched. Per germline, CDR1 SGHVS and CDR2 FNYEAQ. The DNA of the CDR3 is TGTGCCAGCAGCGCTGGGACTAGCGGAAGCACAGATACGCAGTATTTT. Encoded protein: CASSAGTSGSTDTQYF.

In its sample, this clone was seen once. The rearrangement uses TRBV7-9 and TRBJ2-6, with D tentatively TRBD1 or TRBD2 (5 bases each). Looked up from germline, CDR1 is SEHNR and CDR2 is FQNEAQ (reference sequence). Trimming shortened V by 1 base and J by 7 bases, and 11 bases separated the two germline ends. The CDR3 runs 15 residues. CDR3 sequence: CASSLDPGRANVLTF. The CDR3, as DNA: TGTGCCAGCAGCTTAGACCCGGGGCGAGCCAACGTCCTGACTTTC.

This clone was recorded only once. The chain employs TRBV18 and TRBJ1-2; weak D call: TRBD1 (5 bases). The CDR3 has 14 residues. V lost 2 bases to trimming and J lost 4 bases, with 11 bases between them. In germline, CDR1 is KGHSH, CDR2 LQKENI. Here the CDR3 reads CASSPDDSTYGYTF. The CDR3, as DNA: TGTGCCAGCTCACCAGACGACAGCACCTATGGCTACACCTTC. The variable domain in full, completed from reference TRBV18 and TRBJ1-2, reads NAGVMQNPRHLVRRRGQEARLRCSPMKGHSHVYWYRQLPEEGLKFMVYLQKENIIDESGMPKERFSAEFPKEGPSILRIQQVVRGDSAAYFCASSPDDSTYGYTFGSGTRLTVV.

The CDR3 DNA sequence: TGTGCCAGCAGAGGGTACAATGAGCAGTTCTTC. It translates to CASRGYNEQFF. The genes are TRBV12-3 or TRBV12-4 and TRBJ2-1; no clear D gene. The CDR3 loop spans 11 amino acids. The V and J ends lost 6 bases and 4 bases respectively, with 4 bases between them.

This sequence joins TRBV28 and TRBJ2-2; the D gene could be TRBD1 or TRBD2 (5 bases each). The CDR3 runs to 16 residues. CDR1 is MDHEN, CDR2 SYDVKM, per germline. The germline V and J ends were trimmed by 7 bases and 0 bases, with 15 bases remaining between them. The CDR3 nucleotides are TGTGCCAGCACCTTAAATGGGGGAGCGAACACCGGGGAGCTGTTTTTT. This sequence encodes CASTLNGGANTGELFF.

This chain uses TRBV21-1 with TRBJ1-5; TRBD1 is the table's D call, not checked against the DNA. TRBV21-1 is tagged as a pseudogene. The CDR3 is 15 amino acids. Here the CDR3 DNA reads TGTGCCAGCACCGGTTATCACAGGGGTGGGCAGCCCCAGCATTTT. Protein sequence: CASTGYHRGGQPQHF.

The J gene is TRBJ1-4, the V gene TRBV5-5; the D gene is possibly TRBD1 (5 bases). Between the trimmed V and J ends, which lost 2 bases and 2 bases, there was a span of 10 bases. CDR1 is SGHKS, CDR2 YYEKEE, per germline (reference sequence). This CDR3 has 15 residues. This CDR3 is CASSFEGLTNEKLFF. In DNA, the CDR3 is TGTGCCAGCAGCTTTGAGGGGTTGACTAATGAAAAACTGTTTTTT.

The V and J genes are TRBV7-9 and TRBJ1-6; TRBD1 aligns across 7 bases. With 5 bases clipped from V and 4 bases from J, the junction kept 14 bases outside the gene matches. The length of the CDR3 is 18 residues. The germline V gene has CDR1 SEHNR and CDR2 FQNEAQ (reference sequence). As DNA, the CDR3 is TGTGCCAGCAGCAAAGGCCAGGGGGGAACCCTTTATAATTCACCCCTCCACTTT. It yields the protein CASSKGQGGTLYNSPLHF.

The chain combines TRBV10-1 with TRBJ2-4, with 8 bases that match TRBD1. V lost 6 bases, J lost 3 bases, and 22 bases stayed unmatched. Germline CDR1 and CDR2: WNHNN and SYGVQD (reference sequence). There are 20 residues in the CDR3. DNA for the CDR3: TGCGCCAGCAGGGAAAATCCAGGGGGCGAGGGCGCTATAGTCAAAAACATTCAGTACTTC. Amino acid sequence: CASRENPGGEGAIVKNIQYF.

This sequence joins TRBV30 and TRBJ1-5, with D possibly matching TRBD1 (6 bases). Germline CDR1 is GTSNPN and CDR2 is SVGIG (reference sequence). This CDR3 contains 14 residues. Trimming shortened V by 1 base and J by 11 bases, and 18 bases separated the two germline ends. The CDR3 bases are TGTGCCTGGAGTGCAGGGGCTGCCCGGGGGTCCCAGCATTTT. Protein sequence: CAWSAGAARGSQHF.

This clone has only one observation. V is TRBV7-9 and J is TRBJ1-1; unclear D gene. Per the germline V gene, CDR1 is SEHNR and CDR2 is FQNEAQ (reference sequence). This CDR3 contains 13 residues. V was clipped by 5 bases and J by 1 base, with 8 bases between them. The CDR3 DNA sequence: TGTGCCAGCAGCCGGCCGACGAACACTGAAGCTTTCTTT. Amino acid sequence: CASSRPTNTEAFF.

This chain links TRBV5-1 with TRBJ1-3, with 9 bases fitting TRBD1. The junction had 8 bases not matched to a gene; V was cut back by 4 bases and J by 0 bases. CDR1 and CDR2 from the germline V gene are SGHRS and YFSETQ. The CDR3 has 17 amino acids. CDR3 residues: CASSRTGQGLSGNTIYF. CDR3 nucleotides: TGCGCCAGCAGCAGAACGGGACAGGGACTCTCTGGAAACACCATATATTTT.

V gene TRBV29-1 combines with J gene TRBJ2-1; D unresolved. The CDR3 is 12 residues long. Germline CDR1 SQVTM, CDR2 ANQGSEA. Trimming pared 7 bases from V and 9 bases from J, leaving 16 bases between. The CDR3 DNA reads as TGCAGCGGGCATGGATCGCCGGTTGAGCAGTTCTTC. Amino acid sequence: CSGHGSPVEQFF.

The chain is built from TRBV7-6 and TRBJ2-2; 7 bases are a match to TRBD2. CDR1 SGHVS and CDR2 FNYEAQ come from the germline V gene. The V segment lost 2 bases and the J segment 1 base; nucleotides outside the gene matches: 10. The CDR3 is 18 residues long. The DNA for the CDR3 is TGTGCCAGCAGCTTACGGGCCGAAACGGGGGGGAACACCGGGGAGCTGTTTTTT. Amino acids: CASSLRAETGGNTGELFF.

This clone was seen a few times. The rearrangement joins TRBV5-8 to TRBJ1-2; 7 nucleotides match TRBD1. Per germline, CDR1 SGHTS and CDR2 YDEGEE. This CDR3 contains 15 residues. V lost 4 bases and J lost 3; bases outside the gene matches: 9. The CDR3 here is CASSPRQGGDYGYTF. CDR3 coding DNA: TGTGCCAGCAGCCCCAGACAGGGAGGGGACTATGGCTACACCTTC. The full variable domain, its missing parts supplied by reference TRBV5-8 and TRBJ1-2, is EAGVTQSPTHLIKTRGQQATLRCSPISGHTSVYWYQQALGLGLQFLLWYDEGEERNRGNFPPRFSGRQFPNYSSELNVNALELEDSALYLCASSPRQGGDYGYTFGSGTRLTVV.